Given below is one TCR beta chain in context. Its antigen is as yet unknown. The sample comes from a study of OX40 agonist ivuxolimab in advanced cancers. Looking at the study overall: At doses from 0.01 to 10 mg/kg, patients were given intravenous ivuxolimab every 2 weeks. Among those enrolled, mean age was about 58 years (range about 23 to 79) and 70% to 85% were male. Broader study findings: CD8+ T cells were the subset that, on average, had more expanded clones than CD4+. Partial responders at 0.1-3.0 mg/kg showed near-lowest clonal expansion.

Deletions cut 0 bases from V and 6 bases from J, with 19 bases between. Per germline, CDR1 SGHKS and CDR2 YYEKEE (reference sequence). This CDR3 has 17 residues. The protocol was immunoSEQ multiplex PCR, while the TCRdb copy is restricted to in-frame clones and leaves out a portion. The sample has approximately 41,000 clones; 89% are singletons. The input for sequencing was CD4+ or CD8+ T cells sorted from blood, taken in a trial of the OX40 agonist ivuxolimab. The V call is TRBV5-5, the J call TRBJ1-5; TRBD1 is a possible D gene (5 bases). This receptor was identified in an adult with an advanced solid tumor such as melanoma, head and neck, liver or kidney cancer. The CDR3 bases are TGTGCCAGCAGCTTGGCTCCTGGGGATGGGGCACCTCAGCCCCAGCATTTT. This encodes CASSLAPGDGAPQPQHF.